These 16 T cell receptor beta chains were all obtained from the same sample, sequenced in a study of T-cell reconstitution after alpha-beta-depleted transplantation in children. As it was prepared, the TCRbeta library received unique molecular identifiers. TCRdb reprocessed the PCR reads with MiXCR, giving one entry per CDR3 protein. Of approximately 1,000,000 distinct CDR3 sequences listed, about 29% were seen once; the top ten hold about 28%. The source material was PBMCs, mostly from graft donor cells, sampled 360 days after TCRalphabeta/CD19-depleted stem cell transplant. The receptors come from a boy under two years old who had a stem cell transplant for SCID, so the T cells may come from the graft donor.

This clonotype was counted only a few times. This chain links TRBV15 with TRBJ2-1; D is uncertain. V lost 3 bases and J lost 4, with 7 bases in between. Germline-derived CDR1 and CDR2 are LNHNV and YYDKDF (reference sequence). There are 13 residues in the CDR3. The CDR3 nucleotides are TGTGCCACCAGCAGGGCGATATACAATGAGCAGTTCTTC. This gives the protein CATSRAIYNEQFF.

The CDR3 DNA reads as TGTGCCAGCAGCCAACAAACCGGGACTAGCGGGGGAAGGAATGAGCAGTTCTTC. Protein product: CASSQQTGTSGGRNEQFF. The rearrangement links TRBV3-1 to TRBJ2-1; 14 nucleotides align to TRBD2. The CDR3 is 18 amino acids. V lost 2 bases and J lost 7; bases outside the gene matches: 10. CDR1 is LGHDT and CDR2 is YNNKEL in the germline V gene (reference sequence).

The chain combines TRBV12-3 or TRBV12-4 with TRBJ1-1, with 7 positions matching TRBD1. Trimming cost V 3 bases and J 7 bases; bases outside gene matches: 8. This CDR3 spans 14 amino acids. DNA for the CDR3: TGTGCCAGCAGTTTCCCGGACAGGATGAGTGAAGCTTTCTTT. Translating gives CASSFPDRMSEAFF.

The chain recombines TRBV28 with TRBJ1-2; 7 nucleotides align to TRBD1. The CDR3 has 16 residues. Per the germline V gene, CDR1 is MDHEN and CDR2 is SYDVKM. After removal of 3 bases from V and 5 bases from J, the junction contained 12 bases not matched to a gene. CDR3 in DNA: TGTGCCAGCAGTTTGGCCCAGACAGGGCGTCGGTATGGCTACACCTTC. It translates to CASSLAQTGRRYGYTF.

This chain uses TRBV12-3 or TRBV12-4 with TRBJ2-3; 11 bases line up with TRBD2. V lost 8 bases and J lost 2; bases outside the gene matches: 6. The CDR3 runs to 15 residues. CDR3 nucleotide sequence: TGTGCCAGCCAGACTAGCGGGGACCCCACAGATACGCAGTATTTT. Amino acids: CASQTSGDPTDTQYF.

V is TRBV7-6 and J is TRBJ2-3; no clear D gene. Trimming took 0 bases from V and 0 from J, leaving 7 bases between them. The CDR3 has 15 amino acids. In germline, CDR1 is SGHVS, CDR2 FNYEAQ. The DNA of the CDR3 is TGTGCCAGCAGCTTAGCACTCTCTAGCACAGATACGCAGTATTTT. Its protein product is CASSLALSSTDTQYF.

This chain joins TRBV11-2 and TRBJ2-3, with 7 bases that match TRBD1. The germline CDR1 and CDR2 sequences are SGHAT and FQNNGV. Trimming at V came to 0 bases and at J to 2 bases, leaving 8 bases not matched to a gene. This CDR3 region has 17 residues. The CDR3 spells CASSLEKGAGYTDTQYF. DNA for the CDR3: TGTGCCAGCAGCTTAGAAAAGGGGGCCGGGTACACAGATACGCAGTATTTT.

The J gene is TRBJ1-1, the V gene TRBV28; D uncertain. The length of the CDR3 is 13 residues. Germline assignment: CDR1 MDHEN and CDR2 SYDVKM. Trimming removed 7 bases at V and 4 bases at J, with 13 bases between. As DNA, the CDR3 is TGTGCCAGCACCCCTTGGCGGGGCACTGAAGCTTTCTTT. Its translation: CASTPWRGTEAFF.

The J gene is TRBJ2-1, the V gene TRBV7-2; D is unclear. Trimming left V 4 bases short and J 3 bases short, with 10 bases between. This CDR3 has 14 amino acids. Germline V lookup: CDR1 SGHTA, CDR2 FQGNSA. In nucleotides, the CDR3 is TGTGCCAGCAGCTGGAGTCGGGTCTACAATGAGCAGTTCTTC. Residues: CASSWSRVYNEQFF.

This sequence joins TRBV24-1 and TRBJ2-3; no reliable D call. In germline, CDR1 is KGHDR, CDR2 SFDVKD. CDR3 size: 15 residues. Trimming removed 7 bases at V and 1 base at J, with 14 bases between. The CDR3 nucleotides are TGTGCCACCAGATCCGTCCCTCAGGGCACAGATACGCAGTATTTT. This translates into CATRSVPQGTDTQYF.

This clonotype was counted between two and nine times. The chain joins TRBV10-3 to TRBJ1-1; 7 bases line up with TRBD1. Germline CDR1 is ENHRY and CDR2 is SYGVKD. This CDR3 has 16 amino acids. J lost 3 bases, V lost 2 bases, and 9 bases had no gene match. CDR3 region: CAISERSTGEDTEAFF. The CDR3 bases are TGTGCCATCAGTGAGAGGTCCACAGGGGAGGACACTGAAGCTTTCTTT.

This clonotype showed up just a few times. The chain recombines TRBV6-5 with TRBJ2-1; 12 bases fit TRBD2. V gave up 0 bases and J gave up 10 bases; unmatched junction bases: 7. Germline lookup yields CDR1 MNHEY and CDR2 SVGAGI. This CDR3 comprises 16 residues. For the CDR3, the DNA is TGTGCCAGCAGTTACTCGGCTAGCGGGGGGGCACGAGAGCAGTTCTTC. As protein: CASSYSASGGAREQFF.

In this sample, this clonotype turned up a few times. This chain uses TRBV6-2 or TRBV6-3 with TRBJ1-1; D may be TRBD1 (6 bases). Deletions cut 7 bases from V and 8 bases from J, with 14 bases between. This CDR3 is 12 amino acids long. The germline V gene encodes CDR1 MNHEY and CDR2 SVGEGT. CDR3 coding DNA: TGTGCCAGCACCCTGGGGGGGCGCGAAGCTTTCTTT. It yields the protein CASTLGGREAFF.

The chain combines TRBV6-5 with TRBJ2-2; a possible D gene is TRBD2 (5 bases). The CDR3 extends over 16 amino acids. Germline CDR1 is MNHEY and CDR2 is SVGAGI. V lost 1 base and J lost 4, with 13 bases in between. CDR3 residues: CASSYYRGRGTGELFF. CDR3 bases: TGTGCCAGCAGTTACTATCGGGGTCGGGGCACCGGGGAGCTGTTTTTT.

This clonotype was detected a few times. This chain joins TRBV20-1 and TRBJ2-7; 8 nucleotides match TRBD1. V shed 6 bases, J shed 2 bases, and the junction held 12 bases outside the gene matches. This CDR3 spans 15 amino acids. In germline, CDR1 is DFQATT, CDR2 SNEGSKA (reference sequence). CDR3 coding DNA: TGCAGTGCGAAGATCCAGGGGGCAATTCCCTACGAGCAGTACTTC. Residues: CSAKIQGAIPYEQYF.

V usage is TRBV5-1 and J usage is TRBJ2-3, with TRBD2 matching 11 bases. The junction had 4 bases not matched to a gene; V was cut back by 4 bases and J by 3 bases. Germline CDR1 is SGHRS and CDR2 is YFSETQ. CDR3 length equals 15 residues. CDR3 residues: CASSTGTSGTDTQYF. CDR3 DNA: TGCGCCAGCAGCACCGGGACTAGCGGAACAGATACGCAGTATTTT. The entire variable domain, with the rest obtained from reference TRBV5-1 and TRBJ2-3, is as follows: KAGVTQTPRYLIKTRGQQVTLSCSPISGHRSVSWYQQTPGQGLQFLFEYFSETQRNKGNFPGRFSGRQFSNSRSEMNVSTLELGDSALYLCASSTGTSGTDTQYFGPGTRLTVL.